A selection of T cell receptor beta chains follows, all from one sample in a study of cytotoxic CD8 clonotypes in ibrutinib-treated CLL. Assay: immunoSEQ multiplex PCR; the TCRdb copy retains only in-frame clones and omits some. The sample lists approximately 340,000 clones; roughly 70% were seen once. The input for sequencing was PBMCs, taken after 36 months of ibrutinib treatment. These receptor sequences come from a human donor with chronic lymphocytic leukemia. Both conserved end residues are part of each CDR3. A D gene is named only where the DNA matches it firmly. Not all rows give a size; the values are once, few, many and, for expanded clones, a class.

NA TRBD2 TRBJ2-6 TRBV5-1 CASSGPSDLAGSPSGANVLTF TGCGCCAGCAGCGGCCCGAGCGATCTAGCGGGGTCTCCCTCTGGGGCCAACGTCCTGACTTTC
NA NA TRBJ2-7 TRBV6-5 CASRQGGVSYEQYF TGTGCCAGCAGACAGGGGGGGGTGTCCTACGAGCAGTACTTC
NA TRBD1 TRBJ2-2 TRBV7-3 CASSYQGAANTGELFF TGTGCCAGCAGCTATCAGGGGGCAGCGAACACCGGGGAGCTGTTTTTT
few TRBD1 TRBJ2-3 TRBV6-1 CASSGWTGGTDTQYF TGTGCCAGCAGTGGGTGGACAGGGGGCACAGATACGCAGTATTTT
NA NA TRBJ1-2 TRBV7-9 CASSLGPNYGYTF TGTGCCAGCAGCTTGGGACCGAACTATGGCTACACCTTC
NA NA TRBJ1-2 TRBV5-1 CASSVDSPQGGYTF TGCGCCAGCAGCGTGGACAGTCCCCAAGGGGGCTACACCTTC
NA NA TRBJ1-3 TRBV18 CASSPASSGNTIYF TGTGCCAGCTCACCGGCCTCCTCTGGAAACACCATATATTTT
NA NA TRBJ2-2 TRBV2 CASSTDTYTGELFF TGTGCCAGCAGTACGGACACCTACACCGGGGAGCTGTTTTTT
few NA TRBJ1-4 TRBV5-4 CASSLLPGRMNEKLFF TGTGCCAGCAGCTTGCTCCCGGGACGGATGAATGAAAAACTGTTTTTT
NA TRBD1 TRBJ2-7 TRBV7-6 CASSLAAGGDEQYF TGTGCCAGCAGCTTAGCGGCAGGGGGCGACGAGCAGTACTTC
NA TRBD2 TRBJ2-7 TRBV19 CASSIETSGRFDEQYF TGTGCCAGTAGTATAGAGACTAGCGGGAGGTTCGACGAGCAGTACTTC
NA TRBD1 TRBJ2-1 TRBV11-2 CASSARDREYLRPYNEQFF TGTGCCAGCAGCGCCCGGGACAGGGAGTACCTCCGCCCCTACAATGAGCAGTTCTTC
NA NA TRBJ2-5 TRBV11-3 CASSPGGTGSFQETQYF TGTGCCAGCAGCCCCGGGGGGACAGGCTCGTTCCAAGAGACCCAGTACTTC
NA NA TRBJ2-3 TRBV7-3 CASSLDRGTFTDTQYF TGTGCCAGCAGCTTAGACCGAGGCACATTCACAGATACGCAGTATTTT
NA NA TRBJ2-7 TRBV19 CASSIGGTPFEQYF TGTGCCAGTAGTATAGGGGGGACCCCCTTCGAGCAGTACTTC
NA TRBD1 TRBJ2-7 TRBV5-1 CASSFPGQGAYEQYF TGCGCCAGCAGCTTTCCGGGACAGGGGGCCTACGAGCAGTACTTC
NA NA TRBJ1-2 TRBV6-5 CASSPGIYGYTF TGTGCCAGCAGTCCAGGGATCTATGGCTACACCTTC
NA TRBD1 TRBJ1-2 TRBV7-2 CASSPGTANYGYTF TGTGCCAGCAGCCCGGGGACAGCTAACTATGGCTACACCTTC
NA TRBD1 TRBJ2-7 TRBV19 CATSPGTGSYEQYF TGTGCCACCTCCCCCGGGACAGGCTCCTACGAGCAGTACTTC
NA TRBD2 TRBJ2-5 TRBV11-2 CASSKPGLAVETQYF TGTGCCAGCAGCAAACCGGGACTAGCAGTAGAGACCCAGTACTTC
NA NA TRBJ1-2 TRBV29-1 CSVERLSNYGYTF TGCAGCGTTGAGAGGTTATCTAACTATGGCTACACCTTC
NA NA TRBJ2-5 TRBV19 CASSIGSFETQYF TGTGCCAGTAGTATCGGTAGCTTTGAGACCCAGTACTTC
NA TRBD1 TRBJ1-1 TRBV29-1 CSVVRDSKEAFF TGCAGCGTTGTGCGGGACAGTAAAGAAGCTTTCTTT
NA TRBD1 TRBJ1-1 TRBV6-1 CASGYQGGTEAFF TGTGCCAGCGGATACCAGGGGGGCACTGAAGCTTTCTTT